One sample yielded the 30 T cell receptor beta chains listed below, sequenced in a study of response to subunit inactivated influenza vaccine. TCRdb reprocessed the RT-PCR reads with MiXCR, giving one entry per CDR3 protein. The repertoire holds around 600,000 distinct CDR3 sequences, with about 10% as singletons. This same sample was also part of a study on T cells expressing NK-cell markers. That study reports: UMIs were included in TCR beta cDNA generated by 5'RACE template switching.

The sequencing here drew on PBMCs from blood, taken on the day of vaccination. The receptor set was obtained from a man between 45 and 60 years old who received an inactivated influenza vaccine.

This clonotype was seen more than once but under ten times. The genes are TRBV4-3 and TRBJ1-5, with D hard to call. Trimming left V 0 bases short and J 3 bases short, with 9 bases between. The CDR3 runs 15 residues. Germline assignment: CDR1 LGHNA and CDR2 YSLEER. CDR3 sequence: CASSQELDVNQPQHF. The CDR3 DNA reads TGCGCCAGCAGCCAAGAGTTGGACGTCAATCAGCCCCAGCATTTT.

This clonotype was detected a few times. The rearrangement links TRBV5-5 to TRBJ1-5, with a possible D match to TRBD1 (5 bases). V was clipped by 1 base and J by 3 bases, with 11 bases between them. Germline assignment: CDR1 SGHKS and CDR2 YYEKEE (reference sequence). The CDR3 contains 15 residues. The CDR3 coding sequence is TGTGCCAGCAGCTTGACCGGGACCCCCAATCAGCCCCAGCATTTT. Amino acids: CASSLTGTPNQPQHF.

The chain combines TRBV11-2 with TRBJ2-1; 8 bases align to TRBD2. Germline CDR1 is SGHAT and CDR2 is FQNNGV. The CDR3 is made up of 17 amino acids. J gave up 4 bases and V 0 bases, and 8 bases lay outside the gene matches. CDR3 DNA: TGTGCCAGCAGCTTAGATGTCGGGGGGGGGAGTTACAATGAGCAGTTCTTC. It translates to CASSLDVGGGSYNEQFF.

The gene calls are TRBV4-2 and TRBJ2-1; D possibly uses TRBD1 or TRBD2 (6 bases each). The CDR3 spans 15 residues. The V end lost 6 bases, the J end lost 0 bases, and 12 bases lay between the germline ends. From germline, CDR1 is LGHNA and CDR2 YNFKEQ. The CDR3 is CASRPGGRSYNEQFF. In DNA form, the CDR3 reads TGTGCCAGCAGGCCCGGGGGCCGCTCCTACAATGAGCAGTTCTTC.

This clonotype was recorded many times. For the CDR3, the DNA is TGCAGCGTTGAAGGGCTAGCGGGCAACACCGGGGAGCTGTTTTTT. Its translation is CSVEGLAGNTGELFF. The chain links TRBV29-1 to TRBJ2-2; 8 nucleotides match TRBD2. Germline trimming cut 1 base from V and 2 bases from J; bases unmatched to any gene: 3. This CDR3 spans 15 amino acids. The germline V gene has CDR1 SQVTM and CDR2 ANQGSEA.

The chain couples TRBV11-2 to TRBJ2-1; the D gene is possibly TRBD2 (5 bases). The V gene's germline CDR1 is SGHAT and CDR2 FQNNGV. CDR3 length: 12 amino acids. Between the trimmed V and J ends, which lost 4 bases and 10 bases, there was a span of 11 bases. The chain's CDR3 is CASSSTPGEQFF. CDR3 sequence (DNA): TGTGCCAGCAGCTCAACACCGGGGGAGCAGTTCTTC.

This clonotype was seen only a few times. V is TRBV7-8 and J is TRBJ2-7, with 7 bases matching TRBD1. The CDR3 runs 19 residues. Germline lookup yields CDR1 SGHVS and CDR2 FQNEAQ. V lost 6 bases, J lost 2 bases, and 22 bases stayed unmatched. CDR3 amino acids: CASSLPSLPLRDRTYEQYF. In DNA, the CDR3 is TGTGCCAGCAGTTTACCCAGCTTGCCATTAAGGGACAGAACCTACGAGCAGTACTTC.

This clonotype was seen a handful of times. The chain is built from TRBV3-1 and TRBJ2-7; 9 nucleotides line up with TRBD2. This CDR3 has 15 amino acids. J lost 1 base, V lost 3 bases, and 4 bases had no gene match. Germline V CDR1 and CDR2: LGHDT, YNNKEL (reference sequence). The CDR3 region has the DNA TGTGCCAGCAGCCAGGGACTAGCCCCTTCCTACGAGCAGTACTTC. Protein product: CASSQGLAPSYEQYF.

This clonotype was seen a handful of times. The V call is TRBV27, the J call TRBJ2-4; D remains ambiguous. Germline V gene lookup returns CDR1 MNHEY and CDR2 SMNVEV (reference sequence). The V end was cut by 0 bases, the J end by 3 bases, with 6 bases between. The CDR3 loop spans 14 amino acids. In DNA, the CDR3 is TGTGCCAGCAGTTTATCTGCCTTCAAAAACATTCAGTACTTC. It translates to CASSLSAFKNIQYF.

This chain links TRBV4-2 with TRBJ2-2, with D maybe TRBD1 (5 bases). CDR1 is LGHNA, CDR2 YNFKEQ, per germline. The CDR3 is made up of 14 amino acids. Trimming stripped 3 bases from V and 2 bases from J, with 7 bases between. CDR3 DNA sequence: TGTGCCAGCAGCCACGACAGAAACACCGGGGAGCTGTTTTTT. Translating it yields CASSHDRNTGELFF.

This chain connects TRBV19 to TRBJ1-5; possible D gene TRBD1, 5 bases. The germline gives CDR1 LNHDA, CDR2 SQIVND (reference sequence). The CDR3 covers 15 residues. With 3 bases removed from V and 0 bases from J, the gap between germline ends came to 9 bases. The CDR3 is CASSIEGHSNQPQHF. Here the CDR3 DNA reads TGTGCCAGTAGTATTGAGGGGCATAGCAATCAGCCCCAGCATTTT.

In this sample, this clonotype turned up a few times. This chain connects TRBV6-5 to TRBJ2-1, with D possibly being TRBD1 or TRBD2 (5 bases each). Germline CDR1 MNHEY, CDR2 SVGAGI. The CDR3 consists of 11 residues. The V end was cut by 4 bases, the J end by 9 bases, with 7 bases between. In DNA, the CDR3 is TGTGCCAGCAGTTCCGGGACTGAGCAGTTCTTC. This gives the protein CASSSGTEQFF.

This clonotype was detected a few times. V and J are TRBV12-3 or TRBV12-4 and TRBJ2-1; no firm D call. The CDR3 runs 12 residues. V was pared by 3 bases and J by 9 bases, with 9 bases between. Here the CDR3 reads CASSFPDREQFF. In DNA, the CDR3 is TGTGCCAGCAGTTTCCCCGACCGTGAGCAGTTCTTC.

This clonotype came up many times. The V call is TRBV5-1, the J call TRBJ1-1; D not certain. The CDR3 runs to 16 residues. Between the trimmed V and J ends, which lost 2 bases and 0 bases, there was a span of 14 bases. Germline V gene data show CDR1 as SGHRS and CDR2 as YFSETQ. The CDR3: CASSFGQALMNTEAFF. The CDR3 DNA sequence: TGCGCCAGCAGCTTCGGCCAGGCCCTCATGAACACTGAAGCTTTCTTT.

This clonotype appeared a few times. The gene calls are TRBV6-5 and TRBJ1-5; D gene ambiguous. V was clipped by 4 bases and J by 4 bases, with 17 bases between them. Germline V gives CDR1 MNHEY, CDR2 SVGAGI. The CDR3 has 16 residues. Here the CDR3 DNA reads TGTGCCAGCAGTTTGTCTTACCCGGGGAGTAATCAGCCCCAGCATTTT. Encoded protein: CASSLSYPGSNQPQHF.

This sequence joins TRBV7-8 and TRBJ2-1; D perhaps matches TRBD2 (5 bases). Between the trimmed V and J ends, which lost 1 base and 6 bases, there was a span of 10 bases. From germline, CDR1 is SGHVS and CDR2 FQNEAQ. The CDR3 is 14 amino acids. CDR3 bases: TGTGCCAGCAGCTTAGAATGGACTCGCAATGAGCAGTTCTTC. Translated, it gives CASSLEWTRNEQFF.

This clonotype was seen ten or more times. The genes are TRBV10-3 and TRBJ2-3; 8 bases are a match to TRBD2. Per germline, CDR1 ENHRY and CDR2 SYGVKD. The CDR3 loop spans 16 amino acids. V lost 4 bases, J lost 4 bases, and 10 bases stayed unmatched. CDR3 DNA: TGTGCCATCAGTGCAACCGGGACTAGGATTGCAGATACGCAGTATTTT. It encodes CAISATGTRIADTQYF.

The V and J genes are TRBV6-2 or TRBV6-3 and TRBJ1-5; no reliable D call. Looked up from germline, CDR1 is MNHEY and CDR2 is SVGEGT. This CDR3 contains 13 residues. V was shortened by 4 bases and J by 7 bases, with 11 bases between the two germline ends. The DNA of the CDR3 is TGTGCCAGCAGTTGGGGTGGTGAGCAGCCCCAGCATTTT. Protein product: CASSWGGEQPQHF.

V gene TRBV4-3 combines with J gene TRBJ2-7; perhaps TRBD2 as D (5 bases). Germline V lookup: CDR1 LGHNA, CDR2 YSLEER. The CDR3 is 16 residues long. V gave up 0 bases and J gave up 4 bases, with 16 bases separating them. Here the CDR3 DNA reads TGCGCCAGCAGCCAAGATTGGCCCCCCGGGGTGTACGAGCAGTACTTC. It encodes CASSQDWPPGVYEQYF.

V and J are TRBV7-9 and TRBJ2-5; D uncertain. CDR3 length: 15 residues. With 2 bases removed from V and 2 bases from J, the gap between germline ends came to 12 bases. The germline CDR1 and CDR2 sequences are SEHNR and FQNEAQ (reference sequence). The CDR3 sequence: CASSLYVGPQETQYF. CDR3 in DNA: TGTGCCAGCAGCTTATACGTAGGGCCTCAAGAGACCCAGTACTTC.

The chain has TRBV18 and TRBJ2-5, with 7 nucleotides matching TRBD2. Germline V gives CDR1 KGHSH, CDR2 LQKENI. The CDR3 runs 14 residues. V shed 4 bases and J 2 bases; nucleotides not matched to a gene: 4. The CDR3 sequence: CASSLRDYQETQYF. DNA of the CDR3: TGTGCCAGCTCACTCCGGGACTATCAAGAGACCCAGTACTTC.

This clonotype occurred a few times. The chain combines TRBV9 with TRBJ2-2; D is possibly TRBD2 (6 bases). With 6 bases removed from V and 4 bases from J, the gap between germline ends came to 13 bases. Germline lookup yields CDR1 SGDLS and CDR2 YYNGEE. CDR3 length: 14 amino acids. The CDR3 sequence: CASKGGGSTGELFF. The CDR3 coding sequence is TGTGCCAGCAAGGGAGGTGGTAGCACCGGGGAGCTGTTTTTT.

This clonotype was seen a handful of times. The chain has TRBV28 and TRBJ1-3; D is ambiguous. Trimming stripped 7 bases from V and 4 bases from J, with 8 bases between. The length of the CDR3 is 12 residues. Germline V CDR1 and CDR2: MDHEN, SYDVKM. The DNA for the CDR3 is TGTGCCAGCACGACATCCGGAAACACCATATATTTT. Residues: CASTTSGNTIYF.

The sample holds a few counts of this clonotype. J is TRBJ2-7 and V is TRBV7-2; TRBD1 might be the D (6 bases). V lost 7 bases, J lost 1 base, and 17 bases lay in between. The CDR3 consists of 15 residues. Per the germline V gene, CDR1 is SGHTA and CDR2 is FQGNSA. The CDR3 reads CASTQGQTRSYEQYF. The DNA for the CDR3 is TGTGCCAGCACCCAGGGGCAGACCCGTTCCTACGAGCAGTACTTC.

CDR3 in DNA: TGTGCCAGCAGCAAATCGACAGGGTACCAGCCCCAGCATTTT. Protein product: CASSKSTGYQPQHF. This rearrangement joins TRBV21-1 to TRBJ1-5; the table's D gene call, TRBD1, was not cross checked with the DNA. TRBV21-1 is deemed a pseudogene. The CDR3 consists of 14 residues.

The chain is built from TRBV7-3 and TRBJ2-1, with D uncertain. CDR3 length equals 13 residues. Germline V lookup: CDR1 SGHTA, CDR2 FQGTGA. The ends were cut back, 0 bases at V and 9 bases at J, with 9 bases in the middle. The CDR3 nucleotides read TGTGCCAGCAGCTTAACGTTGAGGACTGAGCAGTTCTTC. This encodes CASSLTLRTEQFF.

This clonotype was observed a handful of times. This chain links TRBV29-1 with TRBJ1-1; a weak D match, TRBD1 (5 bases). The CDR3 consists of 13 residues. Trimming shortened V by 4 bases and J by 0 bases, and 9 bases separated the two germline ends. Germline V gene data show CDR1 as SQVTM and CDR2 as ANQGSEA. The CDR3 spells CSVVGPVNTEAFF. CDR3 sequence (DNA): TGCAGCGTTGTGGGACCCGTGAACACTGAAGCTTTCTTT.

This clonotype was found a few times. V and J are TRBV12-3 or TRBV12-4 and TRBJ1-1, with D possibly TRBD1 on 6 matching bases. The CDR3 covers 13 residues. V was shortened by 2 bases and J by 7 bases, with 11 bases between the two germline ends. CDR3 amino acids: CASSLPSDSEAFF. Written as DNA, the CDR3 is TGTGCCAGCAGTTTACCTTCGGACAGTGAAGCTTTCTTT.

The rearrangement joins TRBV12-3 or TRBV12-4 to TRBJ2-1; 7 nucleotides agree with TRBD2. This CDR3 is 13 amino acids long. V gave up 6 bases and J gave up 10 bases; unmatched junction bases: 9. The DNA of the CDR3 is TGTGCCAGCAGCCCACTTCGGGGGGACGAGCAGTTCTTC. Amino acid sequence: CASSPLRGDEQFF.

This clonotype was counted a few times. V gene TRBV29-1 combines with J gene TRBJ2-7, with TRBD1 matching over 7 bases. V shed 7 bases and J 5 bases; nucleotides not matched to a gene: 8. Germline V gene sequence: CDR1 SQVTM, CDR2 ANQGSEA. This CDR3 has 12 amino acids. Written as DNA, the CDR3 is TGCAGCGCCGGCAGGGGGATGGACGAGCAGTACTTC. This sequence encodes CSAGRGMDEQYF.